Listed here are 12 T cell receptor beta chains from one sample, sequenced in a study of cytomegalovirus exposure and HLA in healthy donors. This PCR relied on a set of 60 Vbeta primers and 13 Jbeta primers. The assay was immunoSEQ multiplex PCR, and TCRdb's table has in-frame clones only and misses some. The profile shows 55,000 to 80,000 clones, approximately 71% of them singletons. The sequencing sample was made of PBMCs. The receptor set was obtained from a man in his forties or fifties in good health and CMV-seropositive.

The rearrangement joins TRBV18 to TRBJ2-5, with a possible D match to TRBD2 (7 bases). The J call may be wrong; the DNA end is better matched by TRBJ2-7. This CDR3 has 14 residues. Germline assignment: CDR1 KGHSH and CDR2 LQKENI. Here the CDR3 reads CASSRGAQTYEQYF. In DNA form, the CDR3 reads TGTGCCAGCTCCCGGGGGGCGCAAACCTACGAGCAGTACTTC.

This clone was seen more than once but under ten times. The chain links TRBV12-5 to TRBJ2-5, with D perhaps TRBD1 (6 bases). This CDR3 contains 14 residues. V was clipped by 1 base and J by 1 base, with 7 bases between them. Germline values: CDR1 LGHNT, CDR2 FRNRAP. CDR3 DNA: TGTGCTAGTGGTTTGGCCAGGGGCCAAGAGACCCAGTACTTC. Its protein product is CASGLARGQETQYF.

This clone has a handful of counts. CDR3 region: CASSLPGGSYEQYF. CDR3 nucleotide sequence: TGCGCCAGCAGCCTTCCGGGCGGGAGCTACGAGCAGTACTTC. The chain has TRBV4-1 and TRBJ2-7, with 7 bases fitting TRBD2. Germline assignment: CDR1 MGHRA and CDR2 YSYEKL. The length of the CDR3 is 14 residues. V dropped 4 bases and J dropped 3; count of bases not matched to a gene: 6.

J is TRBJ2-2 and V is TRBV7-7, with D perhaps matching TRBD1 (5 bases). There are 14 residues in the CDR3. Germline CDR1 is SSHAT and CDR2 is FNYEAQ (reference sequence). Trimming took 1 base from V and 7 from J, leaving 10 bases between them. The CDR3 loop is CASSLVWGGGELFF. CDR3 bases: TGTGCCAGCAGCTTAGTGTGGGGCGGCGGGGAGCTGTTTTTT. The full variable domain, with the rest looked up from reference TRBV7-7 and TRBJ2-2, is GAGVSQSPRYKVTKRGQDVTLRCDPISSHATLYWYQQALGQGPEFLTYFNYEAQPDKSGLPSDRFSAERPEGSISTLTIQRTEQRDSAMYRCASSLVWGGGELFFGEGSRLTVL.

V usage is TRBV27 and J usage is TRBJ2-1; D call uncertain. V was shortened by 8 bases and J by 4 bases, with 18 bases between the two germline ends. The germline CDR1 and CDR2 sequences are MNHEY and SMNVEV (reference sequence). CDR3 length: 15 residues. CDR3 coding DNA: TGTGCCAGCCGGGTGAGTCTCATAACTTACAATGAGCAGTTCTTC. The encoded protein is CASRVSLITYNEQFF.

J is TRBJ2-7 and V is TRBV30, with D possibly being TRBD2 (6 bases). The CDR3 extends over 11 amino acids. Germline CDR1 is GTSNPN and CDR2 is SVGIG (reference sequence). V lost 3 bases to trimming and J lost 3 bases, with 6 bases between them. Written as DNA, the CDR3 is TGTGCCTGGAGGGGGGGCTACGAGCAGTACTTC. As protein: CAWRGGYEQYF. Full variable domain (remainder filled in from reference TRBV30 and TRBJ2-7): SQTIHQWPATLVQPVGSPLSLECTVEGTSNPNLYWYRQAAGRGLQLLFYSVGIGQISSEVPQNLSASRPQDRQFILSSKKLLLSDSGFYLCAWRGGYEQYFGPGTRLTVT.

On this clone: Other DNA sequences in the sample encode the same CDR3. J is TRBJ2-3 and V is TRBV18; tentative D call: TRBD2 (7 bases). The CDR3 has 17 amino acids. V was trimmed by 1 base and J by 1 base, leaving 15 bases between them. Per germline, CDR1 KGHSH and CDR2 LQKENI. The chain's CDR3 is CASSPRPGGAGTDTQYF. CDR3 DNA: TGTGCCAGCTCACCACGGCCGGGGGGCGCCGGCACAGATACGCAGTATTTT.

V is TRBV6-6 and J is TRBJ1-1; 9 nucleotides match TRBD1. Germline lookup yields CDR1 MNHNY and CDR2 SVGAGI (reference sequence). V dropped 7 bases and J dropped 7; count of bases not matched to a gene: 10. This CDR3 region has 14 residues. The CDR3 is CASIVGGGQGEAFF. DNA of the CDR3: TGTGCCAGCATCGTAGGGGGGGGACAGGGTGAAGCTTTCTTT.

The chain uses TRBV19 and TRBJ2-5, with 7 nucleotides matching TRBD2. Judging by the DNA end, TRBJ2-7 fits better; the J call may be wrong. Germline V gives CDR1 LNHDA, CDR2 SQIVND (reference sequence). CDR3 length: 16 residues. The CDR3 sequence is CASSHWAAGNHYEQYF. In nucleotides, the CDR3 is TGTGCCAGTAGCCACTGGGCAGCGGGGAACCACTACGAGCAGTACTTC.

The sample holds one count of this clone. One end of the junction varies from germline; a read error may be responsible. The V and J genes are TRBV6-1 and TRBJ2-1, with TRBD1 matching over 9 bases. The CDR3 has 11 amino acids. Germline CDR1 MNHNS, CDR2 SASEGT. Here the CDR3 DNA reads TGTGCCTGCACCCCAGGGACAGGGTCCGTCTTC. This encodes CACTPGTGSVF.

This chain uses TRBV27 with TRBJ2-7; a possible D gene is TRBD1 (6 bases). This CDR3 is 13 amino acids long. V lost 7 bases and J lost 6, with 16 bases in between. Germline lookup yields CDR1 MNHEY and CDR2 SMNVEV (reference sequence). The CDR3 sequence: CASTHSQGAEQYF. CDR3 DNA: TGTGCCAGCACCCATTCACAGGGTGCCGAGCAGTACTTC.

This clone has just a few counts. An end of the junction does not agree with germline; a read error may underlie this. V gene TRBV19 combines with J gene TRBJ2-4, with 11 bases aligning to TRBD2. This CDR3 is built from 13 residues. CDR1 is LNHDA and CDR2 is SQIVND in the germline V gene (reference sequence). CDR3 nucleotides: TGTGCCAGTAGTCCCGGGACTAGCGGCGGGAAAAACTTC. Translated: CASSPGTSGGKNF.